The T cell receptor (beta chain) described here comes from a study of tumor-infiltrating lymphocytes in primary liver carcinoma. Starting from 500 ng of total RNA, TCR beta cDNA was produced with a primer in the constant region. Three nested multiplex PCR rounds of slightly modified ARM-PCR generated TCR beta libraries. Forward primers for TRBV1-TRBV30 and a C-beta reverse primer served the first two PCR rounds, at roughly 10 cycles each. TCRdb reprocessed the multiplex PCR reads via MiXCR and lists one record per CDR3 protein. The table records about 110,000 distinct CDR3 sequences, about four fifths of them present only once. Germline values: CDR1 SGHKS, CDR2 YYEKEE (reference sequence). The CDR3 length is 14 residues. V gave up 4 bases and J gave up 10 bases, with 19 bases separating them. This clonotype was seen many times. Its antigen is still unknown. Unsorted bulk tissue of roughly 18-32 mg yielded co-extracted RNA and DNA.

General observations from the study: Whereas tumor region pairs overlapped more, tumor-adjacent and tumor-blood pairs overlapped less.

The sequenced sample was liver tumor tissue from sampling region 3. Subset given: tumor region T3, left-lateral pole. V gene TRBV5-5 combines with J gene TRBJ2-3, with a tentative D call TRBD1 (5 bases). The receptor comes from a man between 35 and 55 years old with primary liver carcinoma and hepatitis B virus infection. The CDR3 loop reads CASSPPTVIPPQYF. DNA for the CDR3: TGTGCCAGCAGCCCTCCGACAGTGATCCCCCCGCAGTATTTT.